This TCR beta chain was found in a study of identical twins. Study-wide results and limits: Insertions were reduced in abundant cord blood beta clonotypes but not in memory repertoires.

TCRdb re-called the 5' RACE reads through MiXCR, storing one row per CDR3 protein. This sample has over 250,000 distinct CDR3 sequences, with roughly 10% found just once. Concerning this clonotype: Antigen specificity is unknown.

The CDR3 covers 13 residues. Germline-derived CDR1 and CDR2 are DFQATT and SNEGSKA (reference sequence). Trimming shortened V by 3 bases and J by 2 bases, and 11 bases separated the two germline ends. The same sample was also studied in work on yellow fever vaccine responses in identical twins.

The sequenced sample consisted of CD8+ T cells sorted from blood. This receptor was identified in a woman between 18 and 30 years old in good health. V usage is TRBV20-1 and J usage is TRBJ2-7; a possible D gene is TRBD1 (5 bases). The CDR3 sequence: CSASPGITYEQYF. The CDR3 DNA reads TGCAGTGCTAGCCCAGGGATAACCTACGAGCAGTACTTC.